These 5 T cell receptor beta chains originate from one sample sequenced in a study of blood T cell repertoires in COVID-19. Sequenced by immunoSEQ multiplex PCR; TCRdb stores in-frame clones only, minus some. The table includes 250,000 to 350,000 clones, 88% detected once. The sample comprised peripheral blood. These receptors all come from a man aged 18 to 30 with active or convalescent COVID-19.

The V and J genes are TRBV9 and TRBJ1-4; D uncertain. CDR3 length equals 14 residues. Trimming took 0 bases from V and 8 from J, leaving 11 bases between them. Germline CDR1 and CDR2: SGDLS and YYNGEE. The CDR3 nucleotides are TGTGCCAGCAGCGTAGATTTAGGCGGAGAAAAACTGTTTTTT. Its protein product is CASSVDLGGEKLFF.

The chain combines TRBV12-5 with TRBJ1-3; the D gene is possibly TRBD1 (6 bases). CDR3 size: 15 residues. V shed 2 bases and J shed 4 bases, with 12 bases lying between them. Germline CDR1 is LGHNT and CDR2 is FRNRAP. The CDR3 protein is CASGLWGLGGNTIYF. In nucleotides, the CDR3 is TGTGCTAGTGGTTTGTGGGGGCTAGGGGGAAACACCATATATTTT.

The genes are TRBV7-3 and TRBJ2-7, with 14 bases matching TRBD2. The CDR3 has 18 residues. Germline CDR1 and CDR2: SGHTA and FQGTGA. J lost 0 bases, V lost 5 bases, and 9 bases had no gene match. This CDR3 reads CASSLTGTSGGSSYEQYF. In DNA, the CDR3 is TGTGCCAGCAGCCTCACCGGGACTAGCGGGGGTAGCTCCTACGAGCAGTACTTC.

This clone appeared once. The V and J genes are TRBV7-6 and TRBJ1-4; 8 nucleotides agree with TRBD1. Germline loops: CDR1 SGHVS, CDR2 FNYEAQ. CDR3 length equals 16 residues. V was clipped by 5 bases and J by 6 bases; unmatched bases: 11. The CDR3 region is CASSQKGQGLDEKLFF. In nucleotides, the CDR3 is TGTGCCAGCAGCCAGAAAGGACAGGGTTTAGATGAAAAACTGTTTTTT.

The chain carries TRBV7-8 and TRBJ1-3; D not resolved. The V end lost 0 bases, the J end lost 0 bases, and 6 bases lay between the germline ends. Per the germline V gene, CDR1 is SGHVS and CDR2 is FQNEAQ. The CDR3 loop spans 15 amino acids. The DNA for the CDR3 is TGTGCCAGCAGCTTAGCTCCCAGCTCTGGAAACACCATATATTTT. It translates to CASSLAPSSGNTIYF.